These T cell receptor beta chains were read from a single sample in a study of T cells in localized non-small cell lung cancer. Profiling relied on immunoSEQ multiplex PCR, and the TCRdb table lists in-frame clones only, not all of them. Among approximately 29,000 clones listed, approximately 78% were seen once. The starting material was peripheral blood, obtained before any cancer treatment. These receptors were obtained from an older male donor with stage II squamous cell lung carcinoma. Each CDR3 is given with its conserved first and last residue. A D gene is named only where the DNA matches it firmly. The listing skips clone size in some rows; elsewhere it reads once, few, many or a size class.

CDR3 protein: CASSLVIGGTEAFF
CDR3 DNA: TGCGCCAGCAGCTTGGTGATAGGCGGGACTGAAGCTTTCTTT
J gene: TRBJ1-1
clone size: .
V gene: TRBV5-1
D gene: .

CDR3 protein: CSVRQGDEKLFF
CDR3 DNA: TGCAGCGTTCGACAGGGTGACGAAAAACTGTTTTTT
J gene: TRBJ1-4
clone size: .
V gene: TRBV29-1
D gene: TRBD1

CDR3 protein: CASSKWASGRSPTGELFF
CDR3 DNA: TGTGCCAGCAGCAAATGGGCTAGCGGGAGGTCCCCCACCGGGGAGCTGTTTTTT
J gene: TRBJ2-2
clone size: once
V gene: TRBV21-1
D gene: .

CDR3 protein: CASKRTASTDTQYF
CDR3 DNA: TGTGCCTCTAAGAGGACAGCTAGCACAGATACGCAGTATTTT
J gene: TRBJ2-3
clone size: .
V gene: TRBV6-1
D gene: .

CDR3 protein: CSVTGYQETQYF
CDR3 DNA: TGCAGCGTCACAGGGTATCAAGAGACCCAGTACTTC
J gene: TRBJ2-5
clone size: once
V gene: TRBV29-1
D gene: .

CDR3 protein: CASSRDSQNTEAFF
CDR3 DNA: TGCGCCAGCAGTCGGGACAGTCAGAACACTGAAGCTTTCTTT
J gene: TRBJ1-1
clone size: .
V gene: TRBV5-1
D gene: TRBD1

CDR3 protein: CASSSGDGYTF
CDR3 DNA: TGTGCCAGCAGCTCGGGGGATGGCTACACCTTC
J gene: TRBJ1-2
clone size: .
V gene: TRBV5-6
D gene: .

CDR3 protein: CASKTQKTYGYTF
CDR3 DNA: TGTGCCAGCAAGACGCAAAAGACCTATGGCTACACCTTC
J gene: TRBJ1-2
clone size: .
V gene: TRBV9
D gene: .

CDR3 protein: CASSPDSSFNTEAFF
CDR3 DNA: TGCGCCAGCAGCCCGGACAGTTCTTTCAACACTGAAGCTTTCTTT
J gene: TRBJ1-1
clone size: .
V gene: TRBV10-1
D gene: .

CDR3 protein: CASSVDPAGGLLSYEQYF
CDR3 DNA: TGTGCCAGCAGCGTAGATCCAGCGGGGGGTCTCCTCTCCTACGAGCAGTACTTC
J gene: TRBJ2-7
clone size: once
V gene: TRBV9
D gene: TRBD2

CDR3 protein: CASSPGLPVEEQFF
CDR3 DNA: TGCGCCAGCAGCCCGGGGCTCCCAGTGGAGGAGCAGTTCTTC
J gene: TRBJ2-1
clone size: .
V gene: TRBV5-1
D gene: .

CDR3 protein: CASSPRDRGKEKLFF
CDR3 DNA: TGTGCCAGCAGCCCCCGGGACCGTGGCAAAGAAAAACTGTTTTTT
J gene: TRBJ1-4
clone size: .
V gene: TRBV5-4
D gene: .

CDR3 protein: CASSQENRGLYGYTF
CDR3 DNA: TGTGCCAGCAGCCAAGAAAACCGGGGCCTCTATGGCTACACCTTC
J gene: TRBJ1-2
clone size: .
V gene: TRBV4-2
D gene: .

CDR3 protein: CASSLRTGPADTQYF
CDR3 DNA: TGTGCCAGCAGCCTTAGGACAGGGCCGGCGGATACGCAGTATTTT
J gene: TRBJ2-3
clone size: .
V gene: TRBV5-6
D gene: TRBD1

CDR3 protein: CAVGGGNSRNQPQHF
CDR3 DNA: TGTGCCGTAGGGGGCGGTAATTCTCGCAATCAGCCCCAGCATTTT
J gene: TRBJ1-5
clone size: .
V gene: TRBV10-3
D gene: TRBD1

CDR3 protein: CASSRHQAYEQYF
CDR3 DNA: TGTGCCAGTTCGAGACACCAGGCCTACGAGCAGTACTTC
J gene: TRBJ2-7
clone size: .
V gene: TRBV6-5
D gene: .

CDR3 protein: CASSYSGTDPYEQYF
CDR3 DNA: TGTGCCAGCAGTTACTCAGGGACAGATCCCTACGAGCAGTACTTC
J gene: TRBJ2-7
clone size: .
V gene: TRBV6-5
D gene: TRBD1

CDR3 protein: CSARRSPDFF
CDR3 DNA: TGCAGTGCCCGTAGATCCCCCGACTTCTTC
J gene: TRBJ2-1
clone size: .
V gene: TRBV20-1
D gene: .

CDR3 protein: CASSIETGLSYEQYF
CDR3 DNA: TGTGCCAGTAGTATAGAGACAGGGCTGTCCTACGAGCAGTACTTC
J gene: TRBJ2-7
clone size: .
V gene: TRBV19
D gene: TRBD1

CDR3 protein: CASRGLAGGPGIGELFF
CDR3 DNA: TGTGCCAGCCGTGGGCTAGCGGGGGGCCCGGGGATCGGGGAGCTGTTTTTT
J gene: TRBJ2-2
clone size: .
V gene: TRBV6-1
D gene: TRBD2

CDR3 protein: CASSAGLETQYF
CDR3 DNA: TGTGCCAGCAGTGCAGGGTTGGAGACCCAGTACTTC
J gene: TRBJ2-5
clone size: .
V gene: TRBV2
D gene: .

CDR3 protein: CASSYLSEQYF
CDR3 DNA: TGTGCCAGCAGTTATCTCTCCGAGCAGTACTTC
J gene: TRBJ2-7
clone size: .
V gene: TRBV6-5
D gene: .

CDR3 protein: CASSLSPTSSYNEQFF
CDR3 DNA: TGTGCCAGCAGCTTGTCCCCTACGTCCTCCTACAATGAGCAGTTCTTC
J gene: TRBJ2-1
clone size: .
V gene: TRBV5-6
D gene: .

CDR3 protein: CASSFVMGSEATQYF
CDR3 DNA: TGCGCCAGCAGCTTCGTCATGGGAAGCGAAGCTACCCAGTACTTC
J gene: TRBJ2-5
clone size: .
V gene: TRBV5-1
D gene: .

CDR3 protein: CASSISGQENQPQHF
CDR3 DNA: TGTGCCAGTAGTATTAGCGGGCAGGAAAATCAGCCCCAGCATTTT
J gene: TRBJ1-5
clone size: once
V gene: TRBV19
D gene: .

CDR3 protein: CASSFTVQEIYNEQFF
CDR3 DNA: TGTGCCAGCAGCTTCACCGTCCAGGAGATCTACAATGAGCAGTTCTTC
J gene: TRBJ2-1
clone size: .
V gene: TRBV11-2
D gene: .

CDR3 protein: CASSIPTVALTANTEAFF
CDR3 DNA: TGTGCCAGTAGTATCCCCACTGTGGCATTGACAGCGAACACTGAAGCTTTCTTT
J gene: TRBJ1-1
clone size: once
V gene: TRBV19
D gene: .

CDR3 protein: CASSIGDVNQPQHF
CDR3 DNA: TGTGCCAGTAGTATCGGGGACGTAAATCAGCCCCAGCATTTT
J gene: TRBJ1-5
clone size: few
V gene: TRBV19
D gene: .

CDR3 protein: CASSLTGLGEKLFF
CDR3 DNA: TGTGCCAGCAGCTTAACCGGGTTGGGAGAAAAACTGTTTTTT
J gene: TRBJ1-4
clone size: .
V gene: TRBV7-9
D gene: .

CDR3 protein: CASSLLRSIRRNSSTEAFF
CDR3 DNA: TGTGCCAGCAGCCTATTACGAAGCATTCGACGGAATTCTAGCACTGAAGCTTTCTTT
J gene: TRBJ1-1
clone size: .
V gene: TRBV16
D gene: .

CDR3 protein: CSVGAGVIGAQYF
CDR3 DNA: TGCAGCGTTGGGGCAGGGGTCATCGGGGCCCAGTACTTC
J gene: TRBJ2-5
clone size: .
V gene: TRBV29-1
D gene: .

CDR3 protein: CASSYSDGYEQYF
CDR3 DNA: TGTGCCAGCAGTTACTCGGACGGGTACGAGCAGTACTTC
J gene: TRBJ2-7
clone size: .
V gene: TRBV6-6
D gene: .

CDR3 protein: CASSLAGGLTDTQYF
CDR3 DNA: TGCGCCAGCAGCTTGGCAGGCGGCCTGACAGATACGCAGTATTTT
J gene: TRBJ2-3
clone size: .
V gene: TRBV5-1
D gene: .

CDR3 protein: CATSRENYLETQYF
CDR3 DNA: TGTGCCACCAGCAGAGAGAACTACCTAGAGACCCAGTACTTC
J gene: TRBJ2-5
clone size: .
V gene: TRBV15
D gene: .

CDR3 protein: CASSKKPELYEQYF
CDR3 DNA: TGTGCCAGCAGCAAAAAACCAGAATTATACGAGCAGTACTTC
J gene: TRBJ2-7
clone size: .
V gene: TRBV21-1
D gene: .

CDR3 protein: CASSSAGTGGNQPQHF
CDR3 DNA: TGTGCCAGCAGTTCGGCCGGGACAGGGGGCAATCAGCCCCAGCATTTT
J gene: TRBJ1-5
clone size: .
V gene: TRBV6-5
D gene: TRBD1

CDR3 protein: CASSLARNQPQHF
CDR3 DNA: TGTGCCAGCAGCTTAGCCAGGAATCAGCCCCAGCATTTT
J gene: TRBJ1-5
clone size: .
V gene: TRBV7-2
D gene: .

CDR3 protein: CASSDGFSTYEQYF
CDR3 DNA: TGCGCCAGCAGTGATGGGTTCTCTACGTACGAGCAGTACTTC
J gene: TRBJ2-7
clone size: .
V gene: TRBV10-1
D gene: .

CDR3 protein: CASSLGQAALYEQYF
CDR3 DNA: TGTGCCAGCAGCTTGGGACAGGCCGCCCTCTACGAGCAGTACTTC
J gene: TRBJ2-7
clone size: .
V gene: TRBV5-6
D gene: .

CDR3 protein: CASSLEGNSNQPQHF
CDR3 DNA: TGCGCCAGCAGCTTGGAAGGAAATAGCAATCAGCCCCAGCATTTT
J gene: TRBJ1-5
clone size: .
V gene: TRBV5-1
D gene: .

CDR3 protein: CASSLASSGLYNEQFF
CDR3 DNA: TGCGCCAGCAGCTTGGCTTCTAGCGGGTTATACAATGAGCAGTTCTTC
J gene: TRBJ2-1
clone size: .
V gene: TRBV5-1
D gene: TRBD2

CDR3 protein: CASSLGSTYEQYF
CDR3 DNA: TGCGCCAGCAGCTTGGGATCAACCTACGAGCAGTACTTC
J gene: TRBJ2-7
clone size: .
V gene: TRBV5-1
D gene: .

CDR3 protein: CASSLRGYEQYF
CDR3 DNA: TGTGCCAGCAGCTTACGGGGATACGAGCAGTACTTC
J gene: TRBJ2-7
clone size: once
V gene: TRBV11-3
D gene: .

CDR3 protein: CASSERLSGGANEQFF
CDR3 DNA: TGCGCCAGCAGTGAGAGGCTGAGCGGGGGGGCGAATGAGCAGTTCTTC
J gene: TRBJ2-1
clone size: .
V gene: TRBV10-1
D gene: TRBD2

CDR3 protein: CASRHDRASTEAFF
CDR3 DNA: TGTGCCAGCAGACACGACAGGGCCAGCACTGAAGCTTTCTTT
J gene: TRBJ1-1
clone size: few
V gene: TRBV6-4
D gene: TRBD1

CDR3 protein: CASSETGANYGYTF
CDR3 DNA: TGTGCCAGCAGTGAGACAGGGGCTAACTATGGCTACACCTTC
J gene: TRBJ1-2
clone size: .
V gene: TRBV2
D gene: TRBD1

CDR3 protein: CASTLRQGTYEQYF
CDR3 DNA: TGTGCCAGCACCCTAAGGCAAGGGACCTACGAGCAGTACTTC
J gene: TRBJ2-7
clone size: .
V gene: TRBV27
D gene: .

CDR3 protein: CASSDPMVSDTQYF
CDR3 DNA: TGTGCCAGCAGTGATCCCATGGTATCAGATACGCAGTATTTT
J gene: TRBJ2-3
clone size: .
V gene: TRBV6-1
D gene: .